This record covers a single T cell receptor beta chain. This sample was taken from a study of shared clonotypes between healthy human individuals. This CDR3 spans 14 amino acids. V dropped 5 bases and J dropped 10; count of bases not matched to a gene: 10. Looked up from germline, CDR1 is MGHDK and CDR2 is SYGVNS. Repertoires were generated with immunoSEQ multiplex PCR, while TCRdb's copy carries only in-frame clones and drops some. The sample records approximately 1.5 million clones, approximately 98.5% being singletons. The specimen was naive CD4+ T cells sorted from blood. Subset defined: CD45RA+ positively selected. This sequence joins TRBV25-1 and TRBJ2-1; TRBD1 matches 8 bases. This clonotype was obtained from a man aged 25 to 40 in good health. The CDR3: CASSLTGVGGEQFF. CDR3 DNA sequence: TGTGCCAGCAGTCTGACAGGGGTTGGCGGGGAGCAGTTCTTC.